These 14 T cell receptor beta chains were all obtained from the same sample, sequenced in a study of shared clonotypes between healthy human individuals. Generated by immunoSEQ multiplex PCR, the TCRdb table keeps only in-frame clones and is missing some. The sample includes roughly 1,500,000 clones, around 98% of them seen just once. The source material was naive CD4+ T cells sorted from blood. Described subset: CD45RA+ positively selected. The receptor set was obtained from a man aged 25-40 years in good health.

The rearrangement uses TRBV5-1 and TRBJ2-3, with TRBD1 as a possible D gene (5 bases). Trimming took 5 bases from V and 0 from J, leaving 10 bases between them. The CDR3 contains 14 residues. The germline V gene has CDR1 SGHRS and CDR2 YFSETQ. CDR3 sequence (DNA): TGCGCCAGCAGTGAGACAGCTAGCACAGATACGCAGTATTTT. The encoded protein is CASSETASTDTQYF.

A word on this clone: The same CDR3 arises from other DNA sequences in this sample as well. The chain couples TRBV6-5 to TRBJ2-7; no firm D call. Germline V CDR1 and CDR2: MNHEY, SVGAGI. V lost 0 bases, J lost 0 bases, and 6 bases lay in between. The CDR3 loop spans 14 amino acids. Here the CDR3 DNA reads TGTGCCAGCAGTTACTCGTACAGCTCCTACGAGCAGTACTTC. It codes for CASSYSYSSYEQYF.

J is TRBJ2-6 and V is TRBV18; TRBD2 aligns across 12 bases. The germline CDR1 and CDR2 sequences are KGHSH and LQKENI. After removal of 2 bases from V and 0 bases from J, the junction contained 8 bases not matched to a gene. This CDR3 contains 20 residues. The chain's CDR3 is CASSPSGLAGSGSGANVLTF. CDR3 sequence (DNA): TGTGCCAGCTCACCATCGGGACTAGCGGGCTCGGGCTCTGGGGCCAACGTCCTGACTTTC.

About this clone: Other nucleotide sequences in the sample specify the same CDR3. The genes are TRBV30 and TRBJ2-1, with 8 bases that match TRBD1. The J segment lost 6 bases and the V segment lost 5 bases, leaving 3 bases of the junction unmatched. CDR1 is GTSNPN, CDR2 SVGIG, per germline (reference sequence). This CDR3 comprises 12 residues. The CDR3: CAWGQGGNEQFF. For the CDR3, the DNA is TGTGCCTGGGGACAGGGAGGCAATGAGCAGTTCTTC.

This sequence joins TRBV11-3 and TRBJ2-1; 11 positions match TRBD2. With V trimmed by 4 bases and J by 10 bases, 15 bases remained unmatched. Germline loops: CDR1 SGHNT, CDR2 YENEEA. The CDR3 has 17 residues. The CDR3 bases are TGTGCCAGCAGCTCCTCTTACAGGACTAGCGGGTCCGGGGAGCAGTTCTTC. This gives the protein CASSSSYRTSGSGEQFF.

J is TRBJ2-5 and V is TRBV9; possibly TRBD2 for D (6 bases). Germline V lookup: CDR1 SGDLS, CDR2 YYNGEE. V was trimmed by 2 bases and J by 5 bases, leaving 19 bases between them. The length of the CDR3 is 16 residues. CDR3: CASSVTGTGARETQYF. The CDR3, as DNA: TGTGCCAGCAGCGTGACCGGGACTGGAGCGCGGGAGACCCAGTACTTC.

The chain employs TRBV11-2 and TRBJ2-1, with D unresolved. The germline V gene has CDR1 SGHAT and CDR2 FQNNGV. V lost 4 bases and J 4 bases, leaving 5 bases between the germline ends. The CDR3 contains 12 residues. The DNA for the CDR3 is TGTGCCAGCAGCTACCCGTACAATGAGCAGTTCTTC. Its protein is CASSYPYNEQFF.

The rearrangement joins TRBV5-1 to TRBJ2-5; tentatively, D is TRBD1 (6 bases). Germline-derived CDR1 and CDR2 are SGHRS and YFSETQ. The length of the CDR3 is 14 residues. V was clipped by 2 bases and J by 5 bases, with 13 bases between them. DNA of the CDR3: TGCGCCAGCAGCTTTGATTCTACAGGGGAGACCCAGTACTTC. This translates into CASSFDSTGETQYF. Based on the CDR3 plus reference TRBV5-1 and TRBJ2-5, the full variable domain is KAGVTQTPRYLIKTRGQQVTLSCSPISGHRSVSWYQQTPGQGLQFLFEYFSETQRNKGNFPGRFSGRQFSNSRSEMNVSTLELGDSALYLCASSFDSTGETQYFGPGTRLLVL.

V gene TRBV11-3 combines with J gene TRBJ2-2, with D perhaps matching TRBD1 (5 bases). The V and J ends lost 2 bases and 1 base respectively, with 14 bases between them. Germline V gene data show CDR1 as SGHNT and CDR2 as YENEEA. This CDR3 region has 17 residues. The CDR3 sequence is CASSLTVGQKNTGELFF. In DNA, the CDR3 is TGTGCCAGCAGCTTAACTGTGGGGCAGAAGAACACCGGGGAGCTGTTTTTT.

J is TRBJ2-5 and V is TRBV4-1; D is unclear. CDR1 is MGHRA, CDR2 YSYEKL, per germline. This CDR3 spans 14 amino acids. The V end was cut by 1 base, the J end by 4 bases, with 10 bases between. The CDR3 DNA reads TGCGCCAGCAGCCAAGTTCGGATGGGAGAGACCCAGTACTTC. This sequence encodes CASSQVRMGETQYF.

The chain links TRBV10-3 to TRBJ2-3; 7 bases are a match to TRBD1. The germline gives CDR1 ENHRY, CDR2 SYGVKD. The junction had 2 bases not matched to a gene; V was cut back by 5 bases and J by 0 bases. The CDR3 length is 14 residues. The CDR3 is CAISSGGSTDTQYF. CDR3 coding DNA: TGTGCCATCAGTTCAGGGGGTAGCACAGATACGCAGTATTTT.

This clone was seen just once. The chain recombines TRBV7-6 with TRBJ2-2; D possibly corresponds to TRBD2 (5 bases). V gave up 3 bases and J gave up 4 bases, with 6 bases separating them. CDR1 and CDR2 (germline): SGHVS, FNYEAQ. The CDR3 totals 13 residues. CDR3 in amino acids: CASSFAGTGELFF. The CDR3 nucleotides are TGTGCCAGCAGCTTCGCGGGCACCGGGGAGCTGTTTTTT.

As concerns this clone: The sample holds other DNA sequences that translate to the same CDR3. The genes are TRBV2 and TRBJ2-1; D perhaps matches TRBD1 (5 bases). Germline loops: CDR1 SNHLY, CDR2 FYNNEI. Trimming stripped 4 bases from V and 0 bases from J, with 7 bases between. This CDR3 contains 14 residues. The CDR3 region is CASSGQSSYNEQFF. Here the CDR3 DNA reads TGTGCCAGCAGTGGACAGAGCTCCTACAATGAGCAGTTCTTC.

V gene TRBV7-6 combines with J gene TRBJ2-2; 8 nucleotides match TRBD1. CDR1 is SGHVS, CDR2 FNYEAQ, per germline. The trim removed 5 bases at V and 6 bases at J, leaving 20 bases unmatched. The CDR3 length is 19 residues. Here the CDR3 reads CASSPPGGRGPNLAGELFF. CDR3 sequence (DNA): TGTGCCAGCAGCCCTCCTGGGGGCAGGGGGCCAAATCTGGCCGGGGAGCTGTTTTTT. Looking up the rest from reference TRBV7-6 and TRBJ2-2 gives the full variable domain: GAGVSQSPRYKVTKRGQDVALRCDPISGHVSLYWYRQALGQGPEFLTYFNYEAQQDKSGLPNDRFSAERPEGSISTLTIQRTEQRDSAMYRCASSPPGGRGPNLAGELFFGEGSRLTVL.